Listed here are 11 T cell receptor beta chains from one sample, sequenced in a study of blood T cell repertoires in COVID-19. The method was immunoSEQ multiplex PCR; TCRdb's version includes in-frame clones alone and lacks a portion of them. The data show about 81,000 clones, 85% seen once. The sample consisted of peripheral blood. The receptors originated from a woman aged 70-85 years with acute or convalescent COVID-19.

The chain couples TRBV5-1 to TRBJ2-3, with 11 bases matching TRBD2. V was pared by 2 bases and J by 5 bases, with 7 bases of the junction left unmatched. Per germline, CDR1 SGHRS and CDR2 YFSETQ. The CDR3 spans 16 residues. The CDR3 spells CASSLGPLAGGDTQYF. CDR3 sequence (DNA): TGCGCCAGCAGCTTAGGGCCTCTAGCGGGGGGAGATACGCAGTATTTT.

This chain links TRBV30 with TRBJ1-2; the D is unclear. This CDR3 is built from 14 residues. From germline, CDR1 is GTSNPN and CDR2 SVGIG (reference sequence). Trimming pared 3 bases from V and 2 bases from J, leaving 13 bases between. Here the CDR3 DNA reads TGTGCCTGGAGGAGGGTGGACGGCAACTATGGCTACACCTTC. It codes for CAWRRVDGNYGYTF.

The chain uses TRBV5-4 and TRBJ2-1; a weak D match, TRBD1 (6 bases). In germline, CDR1 is SGHNT, CDR2 YYREEE (reference sequence). The length of the CDR3 is 16 residues. V dropped 4 bases and J dropped 2 bases, with 16 bases sitting between them. CDR3 nucleotide sequence: TGTGCCAGCAGCACGAATAGTGGACAGACCTACAATGAGCAGTTCTTC. Its translation: CASSTNSGQTYNEQFF. Together with reference TRBV5-4 and TRBJ2-1, the CDR3 gives the full variable domain: ETGVTQSPTHLIKTRGQQVTLRCSSQSGHNTVSWYQQALGQGPQFIFQYYREEENGRGNFPPRFSGLQFPNYSSELNVNALELDDSALYLCASSTNSGQTYNEQFFGPGTRLTVL.

Note on this clone: The identical CDR3 is also encoded by other nucleotide sequences in the sample. The chain couples TRBV27 to TRBJ2-1, with TRBD1 as a possible D gene (5 bases). Germline V gene lookup returns CDR1 MNHEY and CDR2 SMNVEV (reference sequence). V was shortened by 0 bases and J by 0 bases, with 6 bases between the two germline ends. The CDR3 runs to 15 residues. CDR3 nucleotides: TGTGCCAGCAGTTTATCAGGGGCCTCCTACAATGAGCAGTTCTTC. Its translation: CASSLSGASYNEQFF.

This clone was detected ten times or more. The chain couples TRBV5-8 to TRBJ1-2; the D is unclear. V lost 4 bases and J 4 bases, leaving 11 bases between the germline ends. This CDR3 is built from 13 residues. CDR1 and CDR2 from the germline V gene are SGHTS and YDEGEE. The CDR3 DNA is TGTGCCAGCAGCGTCCTAAACAGCTATGGCTACACCTTC. Its translation: CASSVLNSYGYTF.

The rearrangement uses TRBV5-4 and TRBJ2-1; possible D gene TRBD2, 5 bases. CDR3 length: 15 residues. With 2 bases removed from V and 9 bases from J, the gap between germline ends came to 18 bases. CDR1 is SGHNT, CDR2 YYREEE, per germline (reference sequence). The CDR3 region has the DNA TGTGCCAGCAGCTTCCCGAGGGAGACGTTAACTGAGCAGTTCTTC. It translates to CASSFPRETLTEQFF.

V and J are TRBV19 and TRBJ2-1; 9 bases fit TRBD1. CDR3 size: 16 residues. From germline, CDR1 is LNHDA and CDR2 SQIVND (reference sequence). Trimming took 8 bases from V and 6 from J; bases not matched to a gene: 14. CDR3 in DNA: TGTGCCAGTCTCACAGGGGGCCTAGCCGGTTCCAATGAGCAGTTCTTC. It codes for CASLTGGLAGSNEQFF.

The rearrangement uses TRBV19 and TRBJ1-2; D call uncertain. Trimming took off 8 bases at V and 3 bases at J, with 16 bases between the two ends. CDR1 is LNHDA and CDR2 is SQIVND in the germline V gene (reference sequence). The CDR3 loop spans 14 amino acids. CDR3 DNA sequence: TGTGCCAGTGACGACACCGCGAGGGACTATGGCTACACCTTC. Translation: CASDDTARDYGYTF.

The chain uses TRBV5-1 and TRBJ2-2; D remains ambiguous. The V gene's germline CDR1 is SGHRS and CDR2 YFSETQ. CDR3 length equals 13 residues. Trimming shortened V by 1 base and J by 4 bases, and 5 bases separated the two germline ends. The CDR3, as DNA: TGCGCCAGCAGCTTGCTCAGCACCGGGGAGCTGTTTTTT. Protein: CASSLLSTGELFF.

The chain carries TRBV6-4 and TRBJ2-2, with a weak D call TRBD1 (6 bases). V was shortened by 6 bases and J by 4 bases, with 15 bases between the two germline ends. In germline, CDR1 is MRHNA, CDR2 SNTAGT. The length of the CDR3 is 15 residues. The CDR3 here is CASRKDSSLTGELFF. Here the CDR3 DNA reads TGTGCCAGCAGGAAGGACAGCTCTCTCACCGGGGAGCTGTTTTTT.

The chain employs TRBV18 and TRBJ1-5, with 7 bases lining up with TRBD1. The CDR3 is made up of 14 amino acids. Trimming at V came to 1 base and at J to 7 bases, leaving 4 bases not matched to a gene. From germline, CDR1 is KGHSH and CDR2 LQKENI. CDR3 in DNA: TGTGCCAGCTCACCACAGGGGGCCGGGCAGCCCCAGCATTTT. It yields the protein CASSPQGAGQPQHF.